The subject of this entry is one TCR beta chain. Sequencing was performed with immunoSEQ multiplex PCR; in TCRdb, only in-frame clones are kept and a portion is missing. The table records about 86,000 clones, around 90% of them present only once. The data were taken from a study of OX40 agonist ivuxolimab in advanced cancers. Specimen: CD4+ or CD8+ T cells sorted from blood, collected in a trial of the OX40 agonist ivuxolimab. The TCR originated in an adult with an advanced solid tumor such as melanoma, head and neck, liver or kidney cancer.

The CDR3 loop reads CASSSQGHNGNQPQHF. CDR3 DNA: TGTGCCAGCAGTTCTCAGGGACATAACGGCAATCAGCCCCAGCATTTT. The chain employs TRBV28 and TRBJ1-5, with a tentative D call TRBD1 (6 bases). The CDR3 has 16 amino acids. V was pared by 4 bases and J by 2 bases, with 15 bases between. The germline gives CDR1 MDHEN, CDR2 SYDVKM.